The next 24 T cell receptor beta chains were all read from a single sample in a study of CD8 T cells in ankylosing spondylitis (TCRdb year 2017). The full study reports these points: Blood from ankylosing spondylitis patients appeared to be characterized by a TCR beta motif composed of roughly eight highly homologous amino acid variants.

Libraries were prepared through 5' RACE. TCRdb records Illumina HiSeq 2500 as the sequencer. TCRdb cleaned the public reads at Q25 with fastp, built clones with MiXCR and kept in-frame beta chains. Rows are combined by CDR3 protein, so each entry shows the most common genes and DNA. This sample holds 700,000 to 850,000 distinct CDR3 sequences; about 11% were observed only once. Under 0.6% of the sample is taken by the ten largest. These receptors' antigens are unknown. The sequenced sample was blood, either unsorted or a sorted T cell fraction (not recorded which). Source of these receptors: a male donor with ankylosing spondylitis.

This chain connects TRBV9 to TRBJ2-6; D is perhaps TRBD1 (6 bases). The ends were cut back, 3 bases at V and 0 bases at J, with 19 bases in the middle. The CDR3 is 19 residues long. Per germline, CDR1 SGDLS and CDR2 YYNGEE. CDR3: CASSGGQVRGNSGANVLTF. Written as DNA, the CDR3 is TGTGCCAGCAGCGGGGGGCAGGTTCGGGGCAACTCTGGGGCCAACGTCCTGACTTTC.

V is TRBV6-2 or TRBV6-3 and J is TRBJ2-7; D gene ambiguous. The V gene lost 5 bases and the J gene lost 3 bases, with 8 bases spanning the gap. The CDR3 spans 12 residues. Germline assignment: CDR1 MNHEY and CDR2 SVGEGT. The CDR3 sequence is CASSRPVYEQYF. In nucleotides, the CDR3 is TGTGCCAGCAGTCGCCCGGTCTACGAGCAGTACTTC.

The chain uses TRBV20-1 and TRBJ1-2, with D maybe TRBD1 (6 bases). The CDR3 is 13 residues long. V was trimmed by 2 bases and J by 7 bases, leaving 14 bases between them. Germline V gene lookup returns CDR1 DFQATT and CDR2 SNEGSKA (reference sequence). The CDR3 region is CSARLSPGVGYTF. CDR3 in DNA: TGCAGTGCTAGATTGTCGCCAGGGGTTGGCTACACCTTC.

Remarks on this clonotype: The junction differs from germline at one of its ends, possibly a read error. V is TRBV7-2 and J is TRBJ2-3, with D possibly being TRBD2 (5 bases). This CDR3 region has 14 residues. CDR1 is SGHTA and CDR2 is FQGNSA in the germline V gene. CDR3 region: CASCFGEPTDTQYF. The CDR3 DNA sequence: TGTGCCAGCTGCTTCGGGGAACCAACAGATACGCAGTATTTT.

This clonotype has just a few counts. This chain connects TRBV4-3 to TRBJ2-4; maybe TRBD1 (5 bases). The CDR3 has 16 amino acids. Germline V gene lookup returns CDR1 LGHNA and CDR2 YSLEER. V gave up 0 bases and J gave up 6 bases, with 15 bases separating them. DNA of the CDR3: TGCGCCAGCAGCCAAGATATGGGGCAGGGAAGAAACATTCAGTACTTC. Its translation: CASSQDMGQGRNIQYF.

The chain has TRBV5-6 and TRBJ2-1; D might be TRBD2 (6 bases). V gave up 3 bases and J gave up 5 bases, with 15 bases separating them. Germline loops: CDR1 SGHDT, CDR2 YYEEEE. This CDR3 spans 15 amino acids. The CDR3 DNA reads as TGTGCCAGCAGCTATACTAGCTGGGGTGACAATGAGCAGTTCTTC. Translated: CASSYTSWGDNEQFF.

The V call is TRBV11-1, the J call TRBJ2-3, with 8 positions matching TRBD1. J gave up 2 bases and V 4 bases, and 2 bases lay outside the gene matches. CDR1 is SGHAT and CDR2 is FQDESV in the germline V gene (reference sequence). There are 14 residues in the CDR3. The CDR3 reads CASSWTGYTDTQYF. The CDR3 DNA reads TGTGCCAGCAGCTGGACAGGGTACACAGATACGCAGTATTTT. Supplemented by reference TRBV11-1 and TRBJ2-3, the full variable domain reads EAEVAQSPRYKITEKSQAVAFWCDPISGHATLYWYRQILGQGPELLVQFQDESVVDDSQLPKDRFSAERLKGVDSTLKIQPAELGDSAMYLCASSWTGYTDTQYFGPGTRLTVL.

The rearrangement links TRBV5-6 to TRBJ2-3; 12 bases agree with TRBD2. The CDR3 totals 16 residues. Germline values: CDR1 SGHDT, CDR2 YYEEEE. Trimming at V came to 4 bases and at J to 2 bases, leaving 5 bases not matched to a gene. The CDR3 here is CASSLTSGGITDTQYF. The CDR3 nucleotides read TGTGCCAGCAGCCTAACTAGCGGGGGGATCACAGATACGCAGTATTTT.

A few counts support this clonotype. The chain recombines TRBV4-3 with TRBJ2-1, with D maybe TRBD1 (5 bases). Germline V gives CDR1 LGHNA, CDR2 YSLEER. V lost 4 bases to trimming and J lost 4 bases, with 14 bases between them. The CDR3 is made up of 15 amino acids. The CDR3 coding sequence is TGCGCCAGCAGCCGGCGGCAGGGCCTTTACAATGAGCAGTTCTTC. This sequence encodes CASSRRQGLYNEQFF.

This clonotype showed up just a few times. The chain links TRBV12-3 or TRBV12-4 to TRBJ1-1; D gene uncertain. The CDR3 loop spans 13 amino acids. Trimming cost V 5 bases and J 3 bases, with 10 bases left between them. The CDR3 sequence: CASSGGVYTEAFF. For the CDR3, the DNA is TGTGCCAGCAGTGGAGGCGTTTACACTGAAGCTTTCTTT.

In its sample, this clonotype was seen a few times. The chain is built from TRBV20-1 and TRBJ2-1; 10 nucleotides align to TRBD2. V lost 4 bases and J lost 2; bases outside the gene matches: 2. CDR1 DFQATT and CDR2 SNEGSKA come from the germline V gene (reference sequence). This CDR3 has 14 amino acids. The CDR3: CSAIAGGAYNEQFF. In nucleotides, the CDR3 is TGCAGTGCTATAGCGGGAGGAGCCTACAATGAGCAGTTCTTC.

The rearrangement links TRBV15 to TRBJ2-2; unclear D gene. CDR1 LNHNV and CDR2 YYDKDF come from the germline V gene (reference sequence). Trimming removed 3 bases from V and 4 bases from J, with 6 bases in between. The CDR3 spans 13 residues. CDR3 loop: CATSRVPTGELFF. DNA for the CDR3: TGTGCCACCAGCAGGGTTCCCACCGGGGAGCTGTTTTTT. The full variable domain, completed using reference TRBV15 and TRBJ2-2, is DAMVIQNPRYQVTQFGKPVTLSCSQTLNHNVMYWYQQKSSQAPKLLFHYYDKDFNNEADTPDNFQSRRPNTSFCFLDIRSPGLGDTAMYLCATSRVPTGELFFGEGSRLTVL.

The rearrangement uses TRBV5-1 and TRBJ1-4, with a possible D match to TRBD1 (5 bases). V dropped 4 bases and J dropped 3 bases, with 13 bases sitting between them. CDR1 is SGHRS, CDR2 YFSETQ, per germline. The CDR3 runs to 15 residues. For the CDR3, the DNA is TGCGCCAGCAGCCGTCTAGACAGCGCTAATGAAAAACTGTTTTTT. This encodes CASSRLDSANEKLFF.

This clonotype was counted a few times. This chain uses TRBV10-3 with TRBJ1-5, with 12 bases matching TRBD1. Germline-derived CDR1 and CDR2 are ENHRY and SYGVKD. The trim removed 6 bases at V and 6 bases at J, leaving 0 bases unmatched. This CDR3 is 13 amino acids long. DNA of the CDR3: TGTGCCATCAGGGGACAGGGGGCTCAGCCCCAGCATTTT. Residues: CAIRGQGAQPQHF.

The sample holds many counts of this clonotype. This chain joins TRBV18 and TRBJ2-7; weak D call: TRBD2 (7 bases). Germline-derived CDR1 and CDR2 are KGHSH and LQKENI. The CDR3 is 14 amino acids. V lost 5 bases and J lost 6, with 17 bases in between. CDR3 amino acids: CASSFFGGLREQYF. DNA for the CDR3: TGTGCCAGCTCATTCTTCGGGGGGCTGCGCGAGCAGTACTTC.

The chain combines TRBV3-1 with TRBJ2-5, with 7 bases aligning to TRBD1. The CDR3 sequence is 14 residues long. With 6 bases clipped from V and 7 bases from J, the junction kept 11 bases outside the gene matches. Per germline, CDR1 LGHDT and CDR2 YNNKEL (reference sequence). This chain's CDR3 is CASRPGQRPGTQYF. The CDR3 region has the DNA TGTGCCAGCAGGCCGGGACAGCGGCCCGGGACCCAGTACTTC.

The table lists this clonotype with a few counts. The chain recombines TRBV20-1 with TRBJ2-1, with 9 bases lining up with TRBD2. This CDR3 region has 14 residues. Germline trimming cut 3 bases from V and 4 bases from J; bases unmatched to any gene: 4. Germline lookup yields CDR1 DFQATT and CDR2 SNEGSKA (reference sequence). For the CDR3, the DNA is TGCAGTGCTAGTAGGACTAGCGAATACAATGAGCAGTTCTTC. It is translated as CSASRTSEYNEQFF.

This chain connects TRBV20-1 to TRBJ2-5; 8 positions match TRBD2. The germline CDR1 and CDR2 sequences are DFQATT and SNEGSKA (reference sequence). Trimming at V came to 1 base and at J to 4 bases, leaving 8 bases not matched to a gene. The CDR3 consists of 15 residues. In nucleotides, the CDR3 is TGCAGTGCTAGAGTGGCTAGCGGGTTTGGAGAGACCCAGTACTTC. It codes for CSARVASGFGETQYF.

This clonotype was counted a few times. Here the CDR3 reads CASSPGTGNRNQPQHF. The CDR3 nucleotides read TGTGCCAGCTCACCAGGGACAGGGAACCGCAATCAGCCCCAGCATTTT. The chain has TRBV18 and TRBJ1-5; 9 positions match TRBD1. J was trimmed by 2 bases and V by 2 bases; bases with no gene match: 4. CDR3 length: 16 residues. The germline V gene has CDR1 KGHSH and CDR2 LQKENI.

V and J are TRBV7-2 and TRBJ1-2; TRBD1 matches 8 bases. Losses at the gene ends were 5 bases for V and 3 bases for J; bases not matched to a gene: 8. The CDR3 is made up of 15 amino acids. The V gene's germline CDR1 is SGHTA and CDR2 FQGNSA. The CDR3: CASSTRQGPYYGYTF. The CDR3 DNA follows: TGTGCCAGCAGCACCCGACAGGGGCCTTACTATGGCTACACCTTC. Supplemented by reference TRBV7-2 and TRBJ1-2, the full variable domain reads GAGVSQSPSNKVTEKGKDVELRCDPISGHTALYWYRQSLGQGLEFLIYFQGNSAPDKSGLPSDRFSAERTGGSVSTLTIQRTQQEDSAVYLCASSTRQGPYYGYTFGSGTRLTVV.

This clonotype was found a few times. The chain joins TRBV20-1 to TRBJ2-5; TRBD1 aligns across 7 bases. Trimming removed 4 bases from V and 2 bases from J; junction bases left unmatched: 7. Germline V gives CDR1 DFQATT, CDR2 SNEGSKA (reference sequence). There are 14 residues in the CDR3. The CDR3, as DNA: TGCAGTGCTATATGGACAGGAACACAAGAGACCCAGTACTTC. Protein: CSAIWTGTQETQYF.

CDR3 nucleotides: TGCAGTGCTAGAGATCCGGGACGGGCCACTGAAGCTTTCTTT. As protein: CSARDPGRATEAFF. The chain couples TRBV20-1 to TRBJ1-1, with TRBD1 as a possible D gene (5 bases). Trimming left V 0 bases short and J 4 bases short, with 12 bases between. CDR3 length: 14 residues. From germline, CDR1 is DFQATT and CDR2 SNEGSKA (reference sequence).

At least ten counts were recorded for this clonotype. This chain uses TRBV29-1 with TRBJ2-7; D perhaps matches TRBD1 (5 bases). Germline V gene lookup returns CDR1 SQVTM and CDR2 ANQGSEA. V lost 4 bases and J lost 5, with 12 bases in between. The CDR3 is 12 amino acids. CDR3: CSVVQGGNEQYF. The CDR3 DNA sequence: TGCAGCGTTGTCCAGGGCGGAAACGAGCAGTACTTC.

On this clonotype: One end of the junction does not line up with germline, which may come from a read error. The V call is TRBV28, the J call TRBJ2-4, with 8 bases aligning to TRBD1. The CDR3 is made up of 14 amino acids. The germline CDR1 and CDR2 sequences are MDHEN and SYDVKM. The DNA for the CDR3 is TGTGCCAGTGCACCGGGACAGGTTGAATCCTCGAGGAACTTC. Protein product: CASAPGQVESSRNF.